The sequence of this T cell receptor (beta chain) was determined in a study of PD-L1 blockade in urothelial cancer (dated by TCRdb to the late 2010s). Regarding the study in general: All patients started therapy around 2014 and received atezolizumab 1,200 mg intravenously every 3 weeks. Blood samples were analyzed 3 weeks after the start of treatment (second dose) and 6 weeks after the start of treatment. An ECOG performance status of 0 or 1 was recorded for the patients, and 0 to 3 prior chemotherapy regimens had been received by the patients. Eight to ten patients achieved durable clinical benefit and around 19 did not. Blood samples gave median yields of around 140,000 T cells and over 80,000 unique TCRs, along with a median clonality of about 0.084. Progression-free survival longer than 6 months counted as durable clinical benefit, and TCR features were additionally tested against both progression-free and overall survival. Pretreatment blood TCR-seq was available for around 29 patients, at least one posttreatment blood collection was obtained for around 25 patients, and tumor TCR-seq was available for around 25 patients. Pretreatment tumor samples and matched peripheral blood, collected serially before and after atezolizumab treatment, underwent TCR sequencing. Twenty-five of 29 patients were identified as males with urothelial cancer of bladder origin, and a prior smoking history was reported by 18 of 29 patients. An exploratory multi-omic analysis was conducted of the somatic, immune and clinical correlates of response to PD-L1 blockade with atezolizumab in urothelial cancer. In the same patients, pretreatment tumors underwent whole exome sequencing and RNA sequencing in addition to TCR sequencing. Results the study describes overall, beyond this receptor: At 3 weeks after the start of treatment, tumor-associated TCR clones in peripheral blood had expanded more in patients with durable benefit (n ≈ 23, p = 0.022). Improved progression-free and overall survival was found to be associated with pretreatment peripheral blood TCR clonality below the median. Because the sample size was small (n of about 27) and many of the analyses were exploratory, the results are meant to be hypothesis-generating.

The trim is 6 bases for V and 2 bases for J, with a gap of 14 bases between the germline ends. The CDR3 starts with the cysteine, ends with the phenylalanine, and has 14 residues. The CDR3 DNA has 42 bases and is translated from base 1. The germline V gene (reference sequence) gives CDR1 as MNHNY and CDR2 as SVGAGI. About this clone itself: Its specific antigen is unknown. Within one base of it there is no much larger clone, and no base qualities were kept.

This specimen's time point label, interpreted: pretreatment peripheral blood. The cohort included about 30 patients with locally advanced or metastatic urothelial carcinoma who were treated at Memorial Sloan Kettering on a trial protocol. Peripheral blood mononuclear cells were collected pretreatment and during treatment, at between 1 and 8 total time points per patient. The Qiagen DNeasy Blood extraction kit was used to purify genomic DNA from total PBMCs and tumor samples. PBMCs were collected pretreatment and during treatment and were isolated and stored as previously described. Each PCR received spiked-in synthetic TCR analog templates so that absolute template abundance could be estimated from read counts. The immunoSEQ assay was used to amplify TCRbeta CDR3 regions from genomic DNA with bias-controlled V and J gene primers. Rearranged TCRbeta segments were sequenced at approximately 20X coverage. In the source study's methods: Clustering was used to correct sequencing errors, and CDR3s were annotated against IMGT to assign V, D and J genes. Downstream analyses used only productive TCRbeta rearrangements and left out out-of-frame or stop-codon sequences. To compute clonality, Shannon entropy was normalized by the log of the number of unique productive sequences and then subtracted from one. Fisher's exact test with Benjamini-Hochberg correction, at a threshold of adjusted p below 0.01, was used to find clones that differed between time points or between blood and tumor. The table was pulled from immuneACCESS by TCRdb, which kept in-frame rearrangements only. Such tables lose some clones; where checked, under half of the loss comes from unresolved V genes, and the rest has no known cause. D and trimming come from the DNA, and the V and J calls and clone size come from that table. Here the sample has about 86,000 clones; about 83% occur a single time. The top ten clonotypes cover roughly an eighth of the sample.

The source is a man between 60 and 75 years old with urothelial cancer. The sequence joins TRBV6-6 to TRBJ2-7, and TRBD2 may be the D gene, going by 6 matching bases. Source: PBMCs, taken around atezolizumab (anti-PD-L1) treatment. The CDR3 protein: CASRAGLSTYEQYF. In nucleotides, the sequence is TGTGCCAGCAGGGCGGGACTCTCCACCTACGAGCAGTACTTC.